This T cell receptor (beta chain) was documented in a study of T cell responses to AZD1222 COVID-19 vaccine. Across the whole study: Pooled samples include second doses given at about 4 or 12 weeks.

This clone was detected only once. Clones were sequenced by immunoSEQ multiplex PCR, and TCRdb holds only the in-frame ones, with some missing. The data contain about 92,000 clones, 70% to 90% of them singletons. The germline gives CDR1 SGHRS, CDR2 YFSETQ. The CDR3 sequence is 16 residues long. Trimming removed 0 bases at V and 8 bases at J, with 20 bases between. The chain carries TRBV5-1 and TRBJ1-2; a possible D gene is TRBD1 (6 bases). Material: peripheral blood, obtained on day 0 of AZD1222 vaccination. The TCR comes from an adult in good health. Here the CDR3 DNA reads TGCGCCAGCAGCTTGGGTTACAGGGAGACTTCTGGCGGCTACACCTTC. Translation: CASSLGYRETSGGYTF.